These 9 T cell receptor beta chains were all obtained from the same sample, sequenced in a study of patients and donors after allogeneic stem cell transplantation (dated by TCRdb to 2019 to 2021). The library was generated by RT-PCR. For sequencing, a NextSeq 550 was employed. Using fastp trimming at Q25 and MiXCR clonotype assembly, TCRdb reanalyzed the public sequencing data and kept in-frame beta chains. For every CDR3 protein sequence, its rows merge into one entry that carries the most common genes and DNA. The sample data list 900,000 to 1,000,000 distinct CDR3 sequences, and roughly 18% of these were observed just once. Approximately 5.9% of the sample is taken by the ten largest. The sequencing sample was made of blood, either unsorted or a sorted T cell fraction (not recorded which). The receptors were gathered from a human donor who was either an allogeneic HSCT recipient or a stem cell or donor lymphocyte infusion donor (not recorded which). It is not recorded whose cells these are; they may come from a transplant donor.

V usage is TRBV15 and J usage is TRBJ2-3; 11 bases match TRBD2. The CDR3 runs 18 residues. CDR1 and CDR2 (germline): LNHNV, YYDKDF (reference sequence). V trimming: 2 bases; J trimming: 4 bases; junction bases outside the gene matches: 11. CDR3 nucleotide sequence: TGTGCCACCAGCAGACACATTCAGCTAGCGGGGGGTGCAGATACGCAGTATTTT. Residues: CATSRHIQLAGGADTQYF.

The chain employs TRBV9 and TRBJ2-5; D is perhaps TRBD2 (6 bases). This CDR3 has 14 residues. Trimming stripped 3 bases from V and 5 bases from J, with 14 bases between. Germline-derived CDR1 and CDR2 are SGDLS and YYNGEE. Here the CDR3 reads CASSAGDPRETQYF. The DNA for the CDR3 is TGTGCCAGCAGCGCGGGGGACCCCCGGGAGACCCAGTACTTC.

The chain couples TRBV7-2 to TRBJ1-1; D is undetermined. The germline V gene has CDR1 SGHTA and CDR2 FQGNSA. Trimming stripped 7 bases from V and 11 bases from J, with 20 bases between. CDR3 length equals 13 residues. DNA of the CDR3: TGTGCCAGCACCACATTTAGGGCAGCCGGGGCTTTCTTT. Protein product: CASTTFRAAGAFF.

This clonotype has more than one count but fewer than ten. CDR3 residues: CASTKTSGRGNEQFF. Here the CDR3 DNA reads TGTGCCAGCACCAAGACTAGCGGGAGAGGGAATGAGCAGTTCTTC. The chain couples TRBV6-1 to TRBJ2-1, with 12 bases fitting TRBD2. The CDR3 extends over 15 amino acids. After removal of 7 bases from V and 7 bases from J, the junction contained 8 bases not matched to a gene. In germline, CDR1 is MNHNS, CDR2 SASEGT.

J is TRBJ2-1 and V is TRBV3-1; D remains ambiguous. V lost 0 bases and J lost 7, with 10 bases in between. The V gene's germline CDR1 is LGHDT and CDR2 YNNKEL (reference sequence). This CDR3 region has 14 residues. CDR3 sequence (DNA): TGTGCCAGCAGCCAAGATACCGTGGCTAATGAGCAGTTCTTC. As protein: CASSQDTVANEQFF.

This clonotype occurred a few times. In nucleotides, the CDR3 is TGCAGCGTTACGAGGGCGGGCCCTATGGCAGGGCACTACAATGAGCAGTTCTTC. Protein sequence: CSVTRAGPMAGHYNEQFF. This rearrangement joins TRBV29-1 to TRBJ2-1, with D perhaps matching TRBD1 or TRBD2 (5 bases each). Germline V gives CDR1 SQVTM, CDR2 ANQGSEA. V was pared by 5 bases and J by 3 bases, with 26 bases between. The CDR3 sequence is 18 residues long.

The chain joins TRBV7-8 to TRBJ1-5; D unresolved. The germline V gene has CDR1 SGHVS and CDR2 FQNEAQ. There are 19 residues in the CDR3. V lost 2 bases to trimming and J lost 0 bases, with 20 bases between them. The CDR3 sequence: CASSLRTLNEGYSNQPQHF. For the CDR3, the DNA is TGTGCCAGCAGCTTACGGACCCTAAACGAGGGATATAGCAATCAGCCCCAGCATTTT.

This clonotype was seen only a few times. This chain connects TRBV12-3 or TRBV12-4 to TRBJ1-1; the D gene is possibly TRBD1 (6 bases). The length of the CDR3 is 15 residues. Trimming left V 2 bases short and J 2 bases short, with 12 bases between. CDR3 DNA sequence: TGTGCCAGCAGTTTATGGGGGGGGCCCAACACTGAAGCTTTCTTT. The encoded protein is CASSLWGGPNTEAFF.

The rearrangement links TRBV2 to TRBJ2-3, with D hard to call. The CDR3 loop spans 15 amino acids. Trimming pared 8 bases from V and 3 bases from J, leaving 18 bases between. Germline CDR1 is SNHLY and CDR2 is FYNNEI. The CDR3 spells CASHSRLSNTDTQYF. The CDR3 DNA reads TGTGCCAGCCACTCGCGGCTGTCGAATACAGATACGCAGTATTTT.